Given below is one TCR beta chain in context. At the deep level, the assay was run. Clones were read by immunoSEQ multiplex PCR, and TCRdb kept only the in-frame ones, dropping some. The sample contains about a million clones, 60% to 85% of which appear only once. This sample is part of a study of shared clonotypes between healthy human individuals. There were only Caucasian adults among the donors, and all lived in Nashville, Tennessee. J lost 3 bases, V lost 7 bases, and 3 bases had no gene match. CDR3 length: 13 residues. Per the germline V gene, CDR1 is SGHDT and CDR2 is YYEEEE. The chain links TRBV5-6 to TRBJ2-3; TRBD1 aligns across 9 bases. What was sequenced was memory CD4+ T cells from PBMCs. Subset of the sample: CD45RA-negative fraction. The TCR originated in a man aged 18 to 29 in good health. Some clones in this sample may be carry-over from other donors' samples. CDR3 in amino acids: CASSGTGTDTQYF. CDR3 sequence (DNA): TGTGCCAGCTCCGGGACAGGGACAGATACGCAGTATTTT.